Following are 15 T cell receptor beta chains from one sample sequenced in a study of response to subunit inactivated influenza vaccine. MiXCR, run by TCRdb on the RT-PCR reads, gives a single entry per CDR3 protein. The repertoire has about half a million distinct CDR3 sequences, about 10% of them found once; the top ten carry over 9.5%. Source: PBMCs from blood, taken more than 35 days after vaccination. All receptors derive from a middle-aged man who received an inactivated influenza vaccine.

This chain joins TRBV28 and TRBJ2-5; D possibly corresponds to TRBD2 (5 bases). V was pared by 2 bases and J by 5 bases, with 18 bases between. The CDR3 contains 16 residues. Germline CDR1 reads MDHEN; CDR2 reads SYDVKM. CDR3 protein: CASSLGPITWRETQYF. CDR3 nucleotides: TGTGCCAGCAGTTTAGGGCCGATTACTTGGAGGGAGACCCAGTACTTC.

At least ten counts were recorded for this clonotype. This chain joins TRBV7-9 and TRBJ2-7, with 7 bases aligning to TRBD1. This CDR3 spans 13 amino acids. The V segment lost 0 bases and the J segment 6 bases; nucleotides outside the gene matches: 2. Germline lookup yields CDR1 SEHNR and CDR2 FQNEAQ (reference sequence). In DNA, the CDR3 is TGTGCCAGCAGCTTAGCAGGGGGCACCGAGCAGTACTTC. Translating it yields CASSLAGGTEQYF. Full variable domain (missing parts from reference TRBV7-9 and TRBJ2-7): DTGVSQNPRHKITKRGQNVTFRCDPISEHNRLYWYRQTLGQGPEFLTYFQNEAQLEKSRLLSDRFSAERPKGSFSTLEIQRTEQGDSAMYLCASSLAGGTEQYFGPGTRLTVT.

This clonotype has a handful of counts. The gene calls are TRBV7-9 and TRBJ1-1; D is undetermined. CDR3 length: 14 residues. The V gene's germline CDR1 is SEHNR and CDR2 FQNEAQ (reference sequence). The V and J ends lost 5 bases and 5 bases respectively, with 15 bases between them. CDR3 sequence: CASSPDTGGTEAFF. The CDR3 bases are TGTGCCAGCAGCCCAGACACCGGAGGGACTGAAGCTTTCTTT.

This clonotype turned up a few times. This sequence joins TRBV12-3 or TRBV12-4 and TRBJ2-7; 8 bases match TRBD1. V lost 5 bases and J lost 7; bases outside the gene matches: 7. This CDR3 spans 13 amino acids. The CDR3: CASSEGQDDEQYF. The CDR3 coding sequence is TGTGCCAGCAGTGAGGGACAGGATGATGAGCAGTACTTC.

This clonotype was seen a few times. The chain links TRBV20-1 to TRBJ1-5; the D is unclear. This CDR3 has 15 residues. Germline V gene data show CDR1 as DFQATT and CDR2 as SNEGSKA (reference sequence). The V end lost 0 bases, the J end lost 6 bases, and 15 bases lay between the germline ends. The CDR3 coding sequence is TGCAGTGCTAGAGATAAGTATTCATCGCGTCAGCCCCAGCATTTT. Its protein product is CSARDKYSSRQPQHF.

This clonotype has just a few counts. Here the CDR3 reads CATSDSTTAIDGYTF. The CDR3 bases are TGTGCCACCAGTGATTCAACCACAGCTATAGATGGCTACACCTTC. This chain connects TRBV24-1 to TRBJ1-2; D gene uncertain. Per the germline V gene, CDR1 is KGHDR and CDR2 is SFDVKD. The CDR3 is made up of 15 amino acids. Trimming cost V 2 bases and J 6 bases, with 15 bases left between them.

This clonotype was picked up many times. The rearrangement links TRBV27 to TRBJ2-3; D ambiguous. Germline V CDR1 and CDR2: MNHEY, SMNVEV (reference sequence). The CDR3 totals 12 residues. Trimming took off 10 bases at V and 0 bases at J, with 8 bases between the two ends. The chain's CDR3 is CATYASTDTQYF. The CDR3 nucleotides read TGTGCCACTTACGCTAGCACAGATACGCAGTATTTT.

With regard to this clonotype: A junction boundary mismatches the germline segment, possibly from a read error. The chain employs TRBV11-2 and TRBJ2-1; TRBD2 matches at 11 bases. This CDR3 comprises 17 residues. Germline loops: CDR1 SGHAT, CDR2 FQNNGV. This chain's CDR3 is CASSLLGPTSGSNGQFF. In DNA form, the CDR3 reads TGTGCCAGCAGCTTATTAGGCCCTACTAGCGGGAGTAATGGGCAGTTCTTC. Using reference TRBV11-2 and TRBJ2-1 for the parts outside the CDR3, the full variable domain is EAGVAQSPRYKIIEKRQSVAFWCNPISGHATLYWYQQILGQGPKLLIQFQNNGVVDDSQLPKDRFSAERLKGVDSTLKIQPAKLEDSAVYLCASSLLGPTSGSNGQFFGPGTRLTVL.

V usage is TRBV11-2 and J usage is TRBJ2-3; 10 nucleotides line up with TRBD2. J lost 1 base, V lost 1 base, and 8 bases had no gene match. Germline V gives CDR1 SGHAT, CDR2 FQNNGV. The CDR3 has 18 amino acids. The DNA of the CDR3 is TGTGCCAGCAGCTTAGGGGCTAGCGGGGGAGGGGGCACAGATACGCAGTATTTT. Its protein product is CASSLGASGGGGTDTQYF.

As for this clonotype: A clone one base away is much larger, so this may be a read error. V usage is TRBV7-8 and J usage is TRBJ2-5; 14 bases are a match to TRBD2. The CDR3 loop spans 15 amino acids. Germline V gene data show CDR1 as SGHVS and CDR2 as FQNEAQ. J was trimmed by 6 bases and V by 3 bases; bases with no gene match: 3. DNA of the CDR3: TGTGCCAGCAGCTTTGGGACTAGCGGGAGACAGACCCAGTACTTC. It yields the protein CASSFGTSGRQTQYF.

This clonotype has a handful of counts. The chain is built from TRBV24-1 and TRBJ2-2, with 7 bases aligning to TRBD1. CDR3 length equals 17 residues. The V and J ends lost 5 bases and 1 base, in that order; junction bases with no gene match: 9. CDR1 is KGHDR and CDR2 is SFDVKD in the germline V gene. CDR3: CATSGDGRGQNTGELFF. The CDR3 DNA is TGTGCCACCAGTGGGGATGGAAGGGGGCAGAACACCGGGGAGCTGTTTTTT.

The chain has TRBV12-3 or TRBV12-4 and TRBJ1-5, with a tentative D call TRBD1 (5 bases). V was clipped by 6 bases and J by 7 bases, with 16 bases between them. The CDR3 consists of 14 residues. The CDR3 coding sequence is TGTGCCAGCAGCGTCGTAGGGACGGGGCAGCCCCAGCATTTT. This translates into CASSVVGTGQPQHF.

This clonotype was seen more than once but under ten times. The chain is built from TRBV20-1 and TRBJ1-4; 7 bases map to TRBD1. Germline CDR1 reads DFQATT; CDR2 reads SNEGSKA (reference sequence). Trimming took 3 bases from V and 8 from J; bases not matched to a gene: 9. The CDR3 has 14 amino acids. CDR3 protein: CSASRGQGVEKLFF. The CDR3, as DNA: TGCAGTGCTAGTAGGGGGCAGGGTGTCGAAAAACTGTTTTTT.

The V call is TRBV15, the J call TRBJ2-1, with D possibly TRBD1 on 5 matching bases. The V end was cut by 1 base, the J end by 0 bases, with 13 bases between. CDR3 length equals 17 residues. Germline V gene data show CDR1 as LNHNV and CDR2 as YYDKDF (reference sequence). The CDR3 reads CATSRGGSPSSYNEQFF. As DNA, the CDR3 is TGTGCCACCAGCAGAGGGGGCAGCCCGAGCTCCTACAATGAGCAGTTCTTC.

The chain joins TRBV20-1 to TRBJ2-3, with D perhaps TRBD1 or TRBD2 (5 bases each). CDR1 is DFQATT, CDR2 SNEGSKA, per germline (reference sequence). The CDR3 is 14 amino acids. V was cut by 4 bases and J by 1 base, with 12 bases left in between. DNA of the CDR3: TGCAGTGCTACCCAGGTGGGGGGCACAGATACGCAGTATTTT. This codes for CSATQVGGTDTQYF.